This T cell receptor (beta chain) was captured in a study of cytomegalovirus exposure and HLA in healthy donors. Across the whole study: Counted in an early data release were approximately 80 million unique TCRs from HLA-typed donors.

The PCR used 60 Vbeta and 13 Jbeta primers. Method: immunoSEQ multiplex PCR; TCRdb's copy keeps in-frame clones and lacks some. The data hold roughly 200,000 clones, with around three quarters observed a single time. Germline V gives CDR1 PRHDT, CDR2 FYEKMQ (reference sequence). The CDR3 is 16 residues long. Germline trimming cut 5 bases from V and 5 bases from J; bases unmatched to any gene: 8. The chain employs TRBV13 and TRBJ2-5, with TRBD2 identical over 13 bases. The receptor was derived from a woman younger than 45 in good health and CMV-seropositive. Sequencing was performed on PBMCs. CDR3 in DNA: TGTGCCAGCAGCCTGGGACTAGCGGGGACACTGGAGACCCAGTACTTC. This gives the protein CASSLGLAGTLETQYF.